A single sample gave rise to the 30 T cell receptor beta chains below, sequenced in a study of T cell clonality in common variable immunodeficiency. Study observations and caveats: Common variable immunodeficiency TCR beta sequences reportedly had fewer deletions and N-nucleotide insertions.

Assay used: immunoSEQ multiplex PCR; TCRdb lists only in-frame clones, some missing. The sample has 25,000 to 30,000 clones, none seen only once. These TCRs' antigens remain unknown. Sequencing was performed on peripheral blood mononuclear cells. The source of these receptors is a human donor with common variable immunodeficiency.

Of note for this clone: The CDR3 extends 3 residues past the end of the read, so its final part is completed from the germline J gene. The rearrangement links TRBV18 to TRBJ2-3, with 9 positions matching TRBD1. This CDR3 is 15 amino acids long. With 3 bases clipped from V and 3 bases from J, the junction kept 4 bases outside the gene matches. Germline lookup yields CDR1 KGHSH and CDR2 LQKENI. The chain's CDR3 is CASSPGQGRTDTQYF. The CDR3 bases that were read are TGTGCCAGCTCACCGGGACAGGGAAGGACAGATACG.

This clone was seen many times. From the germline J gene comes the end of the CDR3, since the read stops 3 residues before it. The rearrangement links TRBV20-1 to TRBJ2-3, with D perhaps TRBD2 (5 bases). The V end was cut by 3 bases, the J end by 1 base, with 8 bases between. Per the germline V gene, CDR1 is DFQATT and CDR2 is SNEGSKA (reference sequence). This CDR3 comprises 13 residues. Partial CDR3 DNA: TGCAGTGCTAGTTACGGGGGCACAGATACG. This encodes CSASYGGTDT. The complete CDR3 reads CSASYGGTDTQYF.

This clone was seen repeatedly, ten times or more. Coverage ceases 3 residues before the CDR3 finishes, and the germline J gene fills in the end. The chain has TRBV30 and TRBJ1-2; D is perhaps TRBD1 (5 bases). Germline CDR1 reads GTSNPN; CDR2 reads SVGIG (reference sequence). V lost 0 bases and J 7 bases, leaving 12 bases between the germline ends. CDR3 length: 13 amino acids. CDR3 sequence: CAWSVQGLSGYTF. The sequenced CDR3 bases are TGTGCCTGGAGTGTCCAGGGTTTAAGTGGC.

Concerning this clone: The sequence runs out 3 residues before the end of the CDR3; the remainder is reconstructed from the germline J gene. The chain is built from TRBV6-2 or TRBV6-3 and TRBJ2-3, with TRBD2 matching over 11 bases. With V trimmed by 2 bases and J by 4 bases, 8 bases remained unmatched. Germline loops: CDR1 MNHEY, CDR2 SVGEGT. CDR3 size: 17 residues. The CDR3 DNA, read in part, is TGTGCCAGCAGTTACCTCGCGACTAGCGGGGTTCCAGATACG. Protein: CASSYLATSGVPDT. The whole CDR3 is CASSYLATSGVPDTQYF.

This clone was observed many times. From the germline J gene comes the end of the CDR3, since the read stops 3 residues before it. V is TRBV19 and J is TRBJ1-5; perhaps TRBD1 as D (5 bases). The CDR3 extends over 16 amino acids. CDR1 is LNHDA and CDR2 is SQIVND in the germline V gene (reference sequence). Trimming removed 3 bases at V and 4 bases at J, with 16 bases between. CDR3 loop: CASSIRGTRGNQPQHF. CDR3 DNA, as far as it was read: TGTGCCAGTAGTATTAGGGGAACACGAGGGAATCAGCCC. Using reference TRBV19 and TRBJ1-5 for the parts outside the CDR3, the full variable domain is DGGITQSPKYLFRKEGQNVTLSCEQNLNHDAMYWYRQDPGQGLRLIYYSQIVNDFQKGDIAEGYSVSREKKESFPLTVTSAQKNPTAFYLCASSIRGTRGNQPQHFGDGTRLSIL.

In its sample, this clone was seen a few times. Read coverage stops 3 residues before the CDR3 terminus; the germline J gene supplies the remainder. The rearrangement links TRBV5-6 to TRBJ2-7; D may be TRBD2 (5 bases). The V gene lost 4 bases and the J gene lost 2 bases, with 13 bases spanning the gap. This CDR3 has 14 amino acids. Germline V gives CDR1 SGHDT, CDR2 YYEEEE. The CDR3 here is CASSPRGSPYEQYF. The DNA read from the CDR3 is TGTGCCAGCAGCCCACGGGGTTCTCCCTACGAG.

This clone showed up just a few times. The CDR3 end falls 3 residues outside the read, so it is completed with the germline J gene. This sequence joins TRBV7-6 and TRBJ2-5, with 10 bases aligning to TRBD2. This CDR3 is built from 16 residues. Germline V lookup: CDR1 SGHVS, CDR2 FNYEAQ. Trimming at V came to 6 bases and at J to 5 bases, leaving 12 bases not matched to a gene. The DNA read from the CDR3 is TGTGCCAGCAGTATCACAGCGGGGGGGCCTAGGGAGACC. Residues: CASSITAGGPRET. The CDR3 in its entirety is CASSITAGGPRETQYF.

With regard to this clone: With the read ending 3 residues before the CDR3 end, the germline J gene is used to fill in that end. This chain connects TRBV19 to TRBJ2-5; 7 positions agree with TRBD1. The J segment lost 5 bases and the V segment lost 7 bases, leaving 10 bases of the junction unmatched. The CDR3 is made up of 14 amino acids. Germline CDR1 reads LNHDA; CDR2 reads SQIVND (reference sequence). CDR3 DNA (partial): TGTGCCAGTAATACAGGGGTCCGCCGGGAGACC. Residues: CASNTGVRRET. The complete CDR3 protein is CASNTGVRRETQYF.

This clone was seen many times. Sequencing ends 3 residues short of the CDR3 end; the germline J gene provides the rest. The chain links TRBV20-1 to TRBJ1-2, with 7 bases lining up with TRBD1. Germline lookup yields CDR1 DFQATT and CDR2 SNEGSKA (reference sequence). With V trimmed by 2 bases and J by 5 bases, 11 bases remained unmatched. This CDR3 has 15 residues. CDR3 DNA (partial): TGCAGTGCTAGAACCTACAGGGGCCAGACTTATGGC. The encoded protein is CSARTYRGQTYG. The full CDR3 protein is CSARTYRGQTYGYTF.

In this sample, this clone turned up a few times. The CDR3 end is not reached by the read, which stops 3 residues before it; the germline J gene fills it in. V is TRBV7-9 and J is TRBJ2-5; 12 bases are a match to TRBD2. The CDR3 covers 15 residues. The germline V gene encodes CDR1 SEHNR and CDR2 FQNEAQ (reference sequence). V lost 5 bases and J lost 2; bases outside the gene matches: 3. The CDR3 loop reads CASSPGLAGQETQYF. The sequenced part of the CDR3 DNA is TGTGCCAGCAGCCCCGGACTAGCGGGACAAGAGACC.

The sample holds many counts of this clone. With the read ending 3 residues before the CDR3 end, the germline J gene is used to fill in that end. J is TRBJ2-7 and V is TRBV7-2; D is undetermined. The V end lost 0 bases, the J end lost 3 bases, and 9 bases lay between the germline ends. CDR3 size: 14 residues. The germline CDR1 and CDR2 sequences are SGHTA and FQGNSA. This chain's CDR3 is CASSLAAIYYEQYF. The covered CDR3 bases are TGTGCCAGCAGCTTAGCCGCGATATACTACGAG.

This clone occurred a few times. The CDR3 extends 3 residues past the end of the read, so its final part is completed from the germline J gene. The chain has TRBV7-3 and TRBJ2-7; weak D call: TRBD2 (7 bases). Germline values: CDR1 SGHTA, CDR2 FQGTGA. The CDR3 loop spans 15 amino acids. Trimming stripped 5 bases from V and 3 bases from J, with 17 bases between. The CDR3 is CASSRGGGGIYEQYF. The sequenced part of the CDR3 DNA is TGTGCCAGCAGCAGGGGAGGGGGGGGGATCTACGAG.

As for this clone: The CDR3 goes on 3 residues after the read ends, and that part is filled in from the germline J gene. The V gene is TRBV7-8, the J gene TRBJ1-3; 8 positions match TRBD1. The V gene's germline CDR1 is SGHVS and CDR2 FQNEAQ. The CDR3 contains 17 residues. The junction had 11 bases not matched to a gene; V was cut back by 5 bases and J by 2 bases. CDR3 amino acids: CASSLALQGVAGNTIYF. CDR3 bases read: TGTGCCAGCAGCCTCGCATTACAGGGGGTGGCTGGAAACACC.

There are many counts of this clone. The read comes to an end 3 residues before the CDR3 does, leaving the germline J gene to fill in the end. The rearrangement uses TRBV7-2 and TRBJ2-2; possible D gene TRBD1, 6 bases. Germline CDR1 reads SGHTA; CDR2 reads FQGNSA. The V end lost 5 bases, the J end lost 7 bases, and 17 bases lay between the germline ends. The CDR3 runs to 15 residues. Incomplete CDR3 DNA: TGTGCCAGCAGCCCCCTGGGCAGGGGCATCGGGGAG. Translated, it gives CASSPLGRGIGE. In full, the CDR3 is CASSPLGRGIGELFF.

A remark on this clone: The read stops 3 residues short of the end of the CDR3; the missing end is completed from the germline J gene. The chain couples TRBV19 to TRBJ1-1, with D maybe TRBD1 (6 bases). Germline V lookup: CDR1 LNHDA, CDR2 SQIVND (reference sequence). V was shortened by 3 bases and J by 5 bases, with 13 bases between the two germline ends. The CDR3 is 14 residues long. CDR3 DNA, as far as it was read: TGTGCCAGTAGTATTGAATGGAGGGGGACTGAA. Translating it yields CASSIEWRGTE. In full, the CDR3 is CASSIEWRGTEAFF.

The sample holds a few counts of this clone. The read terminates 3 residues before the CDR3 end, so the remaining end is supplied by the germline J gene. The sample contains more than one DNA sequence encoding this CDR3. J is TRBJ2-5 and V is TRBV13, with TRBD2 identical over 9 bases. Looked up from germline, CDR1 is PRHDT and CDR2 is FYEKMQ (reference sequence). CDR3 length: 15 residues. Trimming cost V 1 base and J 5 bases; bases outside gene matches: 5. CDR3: CASSLDPSGEETQYF. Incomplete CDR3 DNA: TGTGCCAGCAGCTTAGATCCTAGCGGGGAGGAGACC.

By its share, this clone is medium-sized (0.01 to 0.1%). The CDR3 protein is CAWSALRGSSVLTF. The covered CDR3 bases are TGTGCCTGGAGTGCCCTGAGGGGCTCAAGCGTC. The rearrangement joins TRBV30 to TRBJ2-6; perhaps D is TRBD1 or TRBD2 (5 bases each). The read gets to within 3 residues of the CDR3 end, and the germline J gene fills in the rest. The CDR3 has 14 amino acids. The germline V and J ends were trimmed by 1 base and 12 bases, with 16 bases remaining between them. Germline CDR1 and CDR2: GTSNPN and SVGIG (reference sequence).

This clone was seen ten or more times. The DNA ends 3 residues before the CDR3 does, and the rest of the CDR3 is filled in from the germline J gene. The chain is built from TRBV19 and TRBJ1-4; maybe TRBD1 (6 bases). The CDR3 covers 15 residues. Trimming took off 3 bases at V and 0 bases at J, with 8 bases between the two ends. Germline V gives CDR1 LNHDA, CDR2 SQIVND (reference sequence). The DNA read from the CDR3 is TGTGCCAGTAGTATGCCAGGGGCAACTAATGAAAAA. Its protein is CASSMPGATNEK. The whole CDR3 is CASSMPGATNEKLFF.

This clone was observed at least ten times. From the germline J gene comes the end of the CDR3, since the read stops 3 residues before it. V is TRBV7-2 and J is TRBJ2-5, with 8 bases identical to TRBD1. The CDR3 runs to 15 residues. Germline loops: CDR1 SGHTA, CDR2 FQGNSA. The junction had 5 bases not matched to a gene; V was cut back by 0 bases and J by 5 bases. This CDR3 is CASSLAGQGWETQYF. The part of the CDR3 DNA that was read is TGTGCCAGCAGCTTAGCCGGACAGGGCTGGGAGACC. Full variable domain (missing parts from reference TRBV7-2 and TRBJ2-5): GAGVSQSPSNKVTEKGKDVELRCDPISGHTALYWYRQSLGQGLEFLIYFQGNSAPDKSGLPSDRFSAERTGGSVSTLTIQRTQQEDSAVYLCASSLAGQGWETQYFGPGTRLLVL.

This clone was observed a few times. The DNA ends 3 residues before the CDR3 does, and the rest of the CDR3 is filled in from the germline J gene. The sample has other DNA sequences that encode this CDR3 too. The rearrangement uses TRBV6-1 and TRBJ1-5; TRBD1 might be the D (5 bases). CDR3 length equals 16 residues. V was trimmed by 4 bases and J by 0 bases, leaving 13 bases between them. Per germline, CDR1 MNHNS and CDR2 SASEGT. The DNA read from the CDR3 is TGTGCCAGCAGTGGAGTAGGACAATATAGCAATCAGCCC. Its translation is CASSGVGQYSNQP. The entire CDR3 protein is CASSGVGQYSNQPQHF.

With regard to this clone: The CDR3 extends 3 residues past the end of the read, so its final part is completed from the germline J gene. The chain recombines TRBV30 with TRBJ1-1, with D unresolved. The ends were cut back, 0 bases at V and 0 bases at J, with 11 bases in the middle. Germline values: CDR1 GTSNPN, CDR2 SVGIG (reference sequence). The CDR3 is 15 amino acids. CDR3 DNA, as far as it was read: TGTGCCTGGAGTGTAGGTCCAGGAATGAACACTGAA. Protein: CAWSVGPGMNTE. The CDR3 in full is CAWSVGPGMNTEAFF.

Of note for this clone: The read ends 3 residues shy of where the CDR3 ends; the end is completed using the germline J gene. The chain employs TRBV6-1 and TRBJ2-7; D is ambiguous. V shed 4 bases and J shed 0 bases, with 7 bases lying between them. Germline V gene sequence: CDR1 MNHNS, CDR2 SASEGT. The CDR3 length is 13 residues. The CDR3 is CASSAPLSYEQYF. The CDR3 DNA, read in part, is TGTGCCAGCAGTGCCCCCCTCTCCTACGAG.

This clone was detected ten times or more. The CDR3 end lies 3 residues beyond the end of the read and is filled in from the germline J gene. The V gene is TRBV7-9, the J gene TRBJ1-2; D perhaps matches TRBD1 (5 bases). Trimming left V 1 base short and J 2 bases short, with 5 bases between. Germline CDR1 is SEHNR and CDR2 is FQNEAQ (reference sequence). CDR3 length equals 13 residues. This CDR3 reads CASSLGQNYGYTF. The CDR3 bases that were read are TGTGCCAGCAGCTTAGGACAGAACTATGGC.

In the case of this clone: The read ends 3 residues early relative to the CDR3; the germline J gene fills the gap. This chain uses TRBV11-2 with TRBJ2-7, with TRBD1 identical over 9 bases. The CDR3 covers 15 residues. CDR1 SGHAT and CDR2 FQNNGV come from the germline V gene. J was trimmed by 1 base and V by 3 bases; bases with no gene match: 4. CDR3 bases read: TGTGCCAGCAGCTTTACTGGGACAGGGTCCTACGAG. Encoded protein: CASSFTGTGSYE. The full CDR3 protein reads CASSFTGTGSYEQYF.

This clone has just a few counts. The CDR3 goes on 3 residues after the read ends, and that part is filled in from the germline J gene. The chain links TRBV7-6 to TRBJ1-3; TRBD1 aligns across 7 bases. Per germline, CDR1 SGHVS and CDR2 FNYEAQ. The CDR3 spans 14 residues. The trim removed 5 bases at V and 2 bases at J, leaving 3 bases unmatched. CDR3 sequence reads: CASSTRGAGNTIYF. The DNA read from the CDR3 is TGTGCCAGCAGCACCAGGGGGGCTGGAAACACC.

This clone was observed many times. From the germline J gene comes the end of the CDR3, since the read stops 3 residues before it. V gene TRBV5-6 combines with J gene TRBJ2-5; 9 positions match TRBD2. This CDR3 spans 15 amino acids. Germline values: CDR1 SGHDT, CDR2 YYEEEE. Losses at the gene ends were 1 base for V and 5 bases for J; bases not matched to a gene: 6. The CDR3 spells CASSLLAGGLETQYF. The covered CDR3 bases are TGTGCCAGCAGCTTGCTTGCGGGGGGGCTGGAGACC.

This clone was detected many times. CDR3 bases read: TGCGCCAGCAGTCACAAAATGGGGGGGCCGGGACAGGGGTCCTCTGGGGCCAACGTC. It encodes CASSHKMGGPGQGSSGANV. The complete CDR3 reads CASSHKMGGPGQGSSGANVLTF. The genes are TRBV23-1 and TRBJ2-6, with 10 bases matching TRBD1. The read ends 3 residues early relative to the CDR3; the germline J gene fills the gap. TRBV23-1 is reported as an ORF; its role is uncertain. Trimming cost V 3 bases and J 0 bases; bases outside gene matches: 17. The CDR3 totals 22 residues.

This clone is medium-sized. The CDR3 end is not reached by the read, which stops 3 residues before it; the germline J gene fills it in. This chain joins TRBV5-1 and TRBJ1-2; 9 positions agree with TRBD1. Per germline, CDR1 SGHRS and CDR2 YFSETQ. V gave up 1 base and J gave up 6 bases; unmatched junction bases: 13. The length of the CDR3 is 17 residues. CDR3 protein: CASSLSGTGNPVDGYTF. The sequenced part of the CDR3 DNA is TGCGCCAGCAGCTTGTCCGGGACAGGGAATCCCGTTGATGGC. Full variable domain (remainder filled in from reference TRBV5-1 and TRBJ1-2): KAGVTQTPRYLIKTRGQQVTLSCSPISGHRSVSWYQQTPGQGLQFLFEYFSETQRNKGNFPGRFSGRQFSNSRSEMNVSTLELGDSALYLCASSLSGTGNPVDGYTFGSGTRLTVV.

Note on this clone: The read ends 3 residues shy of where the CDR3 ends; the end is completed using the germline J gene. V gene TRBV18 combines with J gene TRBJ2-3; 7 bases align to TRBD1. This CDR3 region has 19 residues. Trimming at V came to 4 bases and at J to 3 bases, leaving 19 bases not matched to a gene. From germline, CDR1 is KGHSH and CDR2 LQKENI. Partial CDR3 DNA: TGTGCCAGCTCACTACATTTTCCACGGGACAGCAAAGAAACAGATACG. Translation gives CASSLHFPRDSKETDT. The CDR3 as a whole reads CASSLHFPRDSKETDTQYF.

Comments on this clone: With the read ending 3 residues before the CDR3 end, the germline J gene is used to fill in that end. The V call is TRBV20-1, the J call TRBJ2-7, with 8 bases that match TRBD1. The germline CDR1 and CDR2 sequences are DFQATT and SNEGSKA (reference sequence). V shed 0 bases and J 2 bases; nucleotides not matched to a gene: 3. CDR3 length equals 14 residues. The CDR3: CSARDGDRPYEQYF. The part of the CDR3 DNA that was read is TGCAGTGCTAGAGATGGGGACAGGCCCTACGAG.